This T cell receptor beta chain is drawn from a study of tumor-infiltrating lymphocytes in primary liver carcinoma. Study at large: Surgical resection served as treatment for the primary liver carcinoma of these patients.

The investigators made TCR beta cDNA from about 500 ng total RNA, using a constant-region primer. It was through three nested multiplex PCR rounds of slightly modified ARM-PCR that TCR beta libraries arose. Researchers ran the first two PCR rounds for ten to eleven cycles each with TRBV1-TRBV30 forward primers and a C-beta reverse primer. TCRdb called the multiplex PCR reads again in MiXCR, with one record for every CDR3 protein. The sample includes 300,000 to 350,000 distinct CDR3 sequences, less than 75% of them seen just once. The blood RNA (from unsorted whole blood) was obtained, and germline DNA was also extracted. This clonotype was seen once. Its antigen is currently unknown. At one end the junction does not follow the germline gene, possibly because of a read error. Regarding the study as a whole: A significantly higher top-250-clone fraction was found in tumors than in blood (p = 0.039). Bulk samples went unsorted, so CD4+ and CD8+ repertoires were not compared.

From germline, CDR1 is SGHAT and CDR2 FQDESV (reference sequence). The CDR3 contains 17 residues. This clonotype was sampled from a man aged 35 to 55 with primary liver carcinoma and hepatitis B virus infection. The chain couples TRBV11-1 to TRBJ1-5; D unresolved. Sequencing was done on a sample of peripheral blood. CDR3 residues: CAGSLARPRSSNQPQHF. The CDR3 DNA is TGTGCCGGCAGCTTAGCGAGACCGAGAAGCAGCAATCAGCCCCAGCATTTT.